This T cell receptor beta chain was captured in a study of blood T cell repertoires in COVID-19 (dated by TCRdb to about 2020). Regarding the complete study: The collaborator samples originated in the United States, Italy and Spain and spanned the acute and convalescent phases of COVID-19. The prospective study material was composed of cDNA or gDNA derived from T cells, B-cell-depleted T cells, or PBMCs. The dataset comprised deeply sampled blood TCRbeta repertoires from subjects exposed to, actively infected with, or recovered from COVID-19. The repertoires were released in a freely available public database intended as a resource for research on the immune response to SARS-CoV-2. Samples came from the ongoing ImmuneRACE study (first 160 participants) plus 1,254 subjects from 6 global collaborators. Sample metadata almost always included a de-identified subject ID, COVID-19 status, age in years and sex. Where available, HLA class I and class II types were taken from metadata supplied by the sample provider and were not determined by assay-based typing.

This clone has a single count. Its antigen remains unidentified. Nothing much larger sits one base from this clone, and base qualities are not available. Collaborating institutions collected whole blood in K2EDTA tubes following their own protocols. For TCRbeta analysis, collaborators shipped samples as frozen whole blood, isolated PBMCs, or DNA extracted from either of those sample types. Paper-wide results and their limitations: The quantity of clinical and demographic metadata differed by source and by participant and was supplied without curation.

CDR1 and CDR2, per the germline V gene, are SGHVS and FQNEAQ. V is cut back by 4 bases and J by 4 bases, with 7 bases in the junction unmatched. From its cysteine to its phenylalanine, the CDR3 spans 15 amino acids. Only CDR3 DNA remains: 45 bases, in frame from the first base. TCRbeta CDR3 regions were amplified from genomic DNA using the immunoSEQ Assay, a bias-controlled multiplex PCR. The study's processing was this. The number of nucleated cells in each sample was estimated by amplification of reference gene primers within the assay. To quantify the absolute abundance of each unique TCRbeta CDR3 rearrangement, sequence reads were collapsed and filtered. For each sample, productive Simpson clonality was calculated as the square root of Simpson's diversity index across productive rearrangements. TCRdb obtained this table from immuneACCESS and retained in-frame rearrangements with V and J assigned. These tables miss some clones; where compared with another copy, unresolved V genes account for less than half of the shortfall, and the remainder is unexplained. That table supplies the V and J calls and clone size; D and trimming were determined from the DNA. The sample yields fewer than 70,000 clones; less than 90% were counted once. Of the sample, 7.5% to 9.5% is held by the ten largest clones.

The chain uses TRBV7-8 and TRBJ2-1, and 7 junction bases match TRBD1. The receptor comes from a woman aged 70-85 years with active COVID-19. The sequenced sample consisted of peripheral blood. The DNA is as follows: TGTGCCAGCAGCTCTACAGGGGTTTTTTACAATGAGCAGTTCTTC. Its product reads: CASSSTGVFYNEQFF.